The sequence of this TCR beta chain was determined in a study of cytomegalovirus exposure and HLA in healthy donors. Study-wide results and limits: Cytomegalovirus-associated TCR beta chains were listed, numbering more than 150. The Asian-associated ancestry cluster reportedly had fewer N-insertions than the approximately 670-donor mean in a later analysis.

Comment on this clone: Its specificity is not known. Additional DNA sequences in this sample encode the identical CDR3.

Per the germline V gene, CDR1 is LNHDA and CDR2 is SQIVND (reference sequence). CDR3 length: 15 amino acids. Unmatched junction bases numbered 10, after V lost 9 bases and J lost 2 bases. PCR used 60 Vbeta primers and 13 Jbeta primers. Sequencing was performed with immunoSEQ multiplex PCR; in TCRdb, only in-frame clones are kept and a portion is missing. The sample gives 150,000 to 200,000 clones, almost 80% of which show up once; about 1.5% is in the top ten. This chain uses TRBV19 with TRBJ1-5, with 7 bases lining up with TRBD1. The TCR originated in a male donor in good health and CMV-seronegative. The sample taken for sequencing was PBMCs. CDR3 bases: TGTGCCAGCAGCAGACAGGGTTCGGGCAATCAGCCCCAGCATTTT. This sequence encodes CASSRQGSGNQPQHF.